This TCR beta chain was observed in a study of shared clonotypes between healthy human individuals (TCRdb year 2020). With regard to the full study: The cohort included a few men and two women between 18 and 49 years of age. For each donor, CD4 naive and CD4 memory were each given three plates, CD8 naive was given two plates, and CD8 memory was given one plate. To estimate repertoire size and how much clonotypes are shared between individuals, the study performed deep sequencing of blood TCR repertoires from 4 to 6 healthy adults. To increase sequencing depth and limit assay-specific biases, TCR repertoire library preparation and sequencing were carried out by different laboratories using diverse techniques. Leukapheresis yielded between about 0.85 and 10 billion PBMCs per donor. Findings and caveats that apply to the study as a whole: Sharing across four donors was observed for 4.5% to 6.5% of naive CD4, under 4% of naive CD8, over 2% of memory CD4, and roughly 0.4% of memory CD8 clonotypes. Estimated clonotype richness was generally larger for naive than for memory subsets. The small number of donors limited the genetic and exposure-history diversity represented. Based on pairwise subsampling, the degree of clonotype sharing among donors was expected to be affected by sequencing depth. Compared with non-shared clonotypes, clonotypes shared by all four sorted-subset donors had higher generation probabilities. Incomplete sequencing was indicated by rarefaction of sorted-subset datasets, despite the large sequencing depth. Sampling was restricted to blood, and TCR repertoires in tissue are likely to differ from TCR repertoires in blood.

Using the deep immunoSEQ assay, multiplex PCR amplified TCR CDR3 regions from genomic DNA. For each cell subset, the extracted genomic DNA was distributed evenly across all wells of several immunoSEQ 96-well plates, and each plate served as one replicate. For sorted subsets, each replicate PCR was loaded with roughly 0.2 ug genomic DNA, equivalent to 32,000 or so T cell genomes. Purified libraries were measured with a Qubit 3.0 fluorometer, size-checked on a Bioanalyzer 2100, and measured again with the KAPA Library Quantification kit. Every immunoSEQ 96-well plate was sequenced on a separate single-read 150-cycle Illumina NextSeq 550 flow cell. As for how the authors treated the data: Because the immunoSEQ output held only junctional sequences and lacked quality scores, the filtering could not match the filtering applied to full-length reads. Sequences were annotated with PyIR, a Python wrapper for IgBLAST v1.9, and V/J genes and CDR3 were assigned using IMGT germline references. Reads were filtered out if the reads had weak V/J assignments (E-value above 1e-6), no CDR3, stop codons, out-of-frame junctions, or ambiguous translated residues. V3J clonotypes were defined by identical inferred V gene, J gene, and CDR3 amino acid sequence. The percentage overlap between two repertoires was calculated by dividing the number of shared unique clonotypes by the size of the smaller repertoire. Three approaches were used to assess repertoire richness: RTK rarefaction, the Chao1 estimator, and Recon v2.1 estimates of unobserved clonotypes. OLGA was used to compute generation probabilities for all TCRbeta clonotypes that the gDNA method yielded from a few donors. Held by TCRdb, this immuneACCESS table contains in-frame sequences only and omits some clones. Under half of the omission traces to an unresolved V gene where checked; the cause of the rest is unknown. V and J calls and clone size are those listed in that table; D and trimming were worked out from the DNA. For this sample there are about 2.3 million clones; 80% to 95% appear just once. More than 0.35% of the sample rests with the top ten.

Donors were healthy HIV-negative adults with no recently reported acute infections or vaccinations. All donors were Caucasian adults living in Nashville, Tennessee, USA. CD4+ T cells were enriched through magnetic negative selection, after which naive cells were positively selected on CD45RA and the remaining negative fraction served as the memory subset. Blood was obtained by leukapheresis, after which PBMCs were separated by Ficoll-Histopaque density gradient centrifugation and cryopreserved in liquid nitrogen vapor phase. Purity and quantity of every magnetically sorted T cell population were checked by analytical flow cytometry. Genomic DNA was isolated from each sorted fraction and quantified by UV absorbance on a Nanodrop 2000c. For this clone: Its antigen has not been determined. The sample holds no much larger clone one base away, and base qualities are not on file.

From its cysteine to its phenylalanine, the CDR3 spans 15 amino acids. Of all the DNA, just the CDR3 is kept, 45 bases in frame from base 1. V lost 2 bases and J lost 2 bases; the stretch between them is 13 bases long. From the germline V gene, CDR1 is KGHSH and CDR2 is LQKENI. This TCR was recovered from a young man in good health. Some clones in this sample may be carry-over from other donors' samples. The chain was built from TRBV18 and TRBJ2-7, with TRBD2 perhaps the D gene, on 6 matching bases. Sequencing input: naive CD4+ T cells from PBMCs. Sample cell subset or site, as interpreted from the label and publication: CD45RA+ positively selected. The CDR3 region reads CASSPSRDSAYEQYF. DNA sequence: TGTGCCAGCTCACCAAGCCGGGACTCCGCCTACGAGCAGTACTTC.